This TCR beta chain originates from a study of T cell changes during pregnancy in multiple sclerosis. CDR1 SGHVS and CDR2 FNYEAQ come from the germline V gene. Trimming took 3 bases from V and 4 from J; bases not matched to a gene: 5. CDR3 length: 16 amino acids. Measured with immunoSEQ multiplex PCR; TCRdb has only the in-frame clones, and not every one. The table records some 130,000 clones, roughly 96% of them present only once. This chain connects TRBV7-6 to TRBJ2-6; TRBD2 matches 8 bases. The sequence derives from a female donor with multiple sclerosis, enrolled in a pregnancy study. The sample in question was peripheral blood, obtained after pregnancy. The CDR3 sequence: CASSLSGSSGANVLTF. In nucleotides, the CDR3 is TGTGCCAGCAGCTTGAGCGGGAGTTCCGGGGCCAACGTCCTGACTTTC.